These 16 T cell receptor beta chains were sequenced from one sample in a study of blood T cell repertoires in COVID-19. TCRdb's copy holds only in-frame clones and misses some; the assay was immunoSEQ multiplex PCR. This table holds tens of thousands of clones, about three quarters found once. The specimen sequenced was peripheral blood. The receptors originated from a human donor in a cohort sampled during active COVID-19.

The genes are TRBV28 and TRBJ2-1; D uncertain. Trimming took 10 bases from V and 4 from J, leaving 17 bases between them. The length of the CDR3 is 14 residues. The germline CDR1 and CDR2 sequences are MDHEN and SYDVKM. The CDR3: CATVHPTSYNEQFF. Here the CDR3 DNA reads TGTGCCACCGTGCACCCAACTTCATACAATGAGCAGTTCTTC.

The V and J genes are TRBV10-3 and TRBJ2-2; 9 bases map to TRBD1. The J segment lost 4 bases and the V segment lost 7 bases, leaving 10 bases of the junction unmatched. The CDR3 is 16 amino acids. Germline CDR1 is ENHRY and CDR2 is SYGVKD. The CDR3 sequence: CAINNNRGRGTGELFF. The CDR3 DNA reads as TGTGCCATCAACAACAACAGGGGGCGGGGCACCGGGGAGCTGTTTTTT.

The chain couples TRBV9 to TRBJ2-2; D is uncertain. The V and J ends lost 3 bases and 2 bases respectively, with 14 bases between them. Germline V gene lookup returns CDR1 SGDLS and CDR2 YYNGEE. This CDR3 is built from 16 residues. CDR3 bases: TGTGCCAGCAGCGCCCCCGTGCTCCTAAACACCGGGGAGCTGTTTTTT. It codes for CASSAPVLLNTGELFF.

The CDR3 DNA reads TGTGCCACCAGTGATCCAACAAACAATCAGCCCCAGCATTTT. Translating it yields CATSDPTNNQPQHF. The chain recombines TRBV24-1 with TRBJ1-5; D gene unclear. Looked up from germline, CDR1 is KGHDR and CDR2 is SFDVKD. The CDR3 is made up of 14 amino acids. The V end was cut by 3 bases, the J end by 3 bases, with 8 bases between.

V usage is TRBV29-1 and J usage is TRBJ2-2, with D tentatively TRBD1 (5 bases). The V gene lost 6 bases and the J gene lost 1 base, with 9 bases spanning the gap. Germline values: CDR1 SQVTM, CDR2 ANQGSEA. This CDR3 contains 13 residues. The CDR3 reads CSVKQENTGELFF. Written as DNA, the CDR3 is TGCAGCGTGAAACAGGAGAACACCGGGGAGCTGTTTTTT.

Remarks on this clone: Other nucleotide sequences from this sample produce the same CDR3. The chain uses TRBV28 and TRBJ1-6, with D perhaps matching TRBD1 (6 bases). The V gene lost 5 bases and the J gene lost 7 bases, with 9 bases spanning the gap. Germline CDR1 is MDHEN and CDR2 is SYDVKM. This CDR3 has 13 amino acids. The CDR3 DNA sequence: TGTGCCAGCAGTCCAACAGGGAATTCACCCCTCCACTTT. It translates to CASSPTGNSPLHF.

The chain links TRBV27 to TRBJ2-7; 8 bases are a match to TRBD2. The CDR3 runs to 15 residues. Germline lookup yields CDR1 MNHEY and CDR2 SMNVEV (reference sequence). Losses at the gene ends were 4 bases for V and 1 base for J; bases not matched to a gene: 6. The CDR3 sequence: CASSSRGGKSYEQYF. In nucleotides, the CDR3 is TGTGCCAGCAGTTCCCGCGGGGGGAAATCCTACGAGCAGTACTTC.

Only one count was recorded for this clone. CDR3 nucleotide sequence: TGTGCCATCAGTGTTTTGGGACTAGCTAAAGAGACCCAGTACTTC. Amino acids: CAISVLGLAKETQYF. The V call is TRBV10-3, the J call TRBJ2-5; TRBD2 matches 9 bases. In germline, CDR1 is ENHRY, CDR2 SYGVKD. CDR3 length equals 15 residues. V gave up 4 bases and J gave up 3 bases; unmatched junction bases: 6.

V usage is TRBV5-1 and J usage is TRBJ2-2, with TRBD2 matching 8 bases. The CDR3 is made up of 12 amino acids. From germline, CDR1 is SGHRS and CDR2 YFSETQ. Trimming removed 7 bases from V and 9 bases from J; junction bases left unmatched: 5. Here the CDR3 reads CASSREGRELFF. CDR3 nucleotides: TGCGCCAGCTCTCGGGAGGGACGGGAGCTGTTTTTT. The variable domain in full, completed from reference TRBV5-1 and TRBJ2-2, reads KAGVTQTPRYLIKTRGQQVTLSCSPISGHRSVSWYQQTPGQGLQFLFEYFSETQRNKGNFPGRFSGRQFSNSRSEMNVSTLELGDSALYLCASSREGRELFFGEGSRLTVL.

This rearrangement joins TRBV28 to TRBJ1-5, with a tentative D call TRBD1 (5 bases). CDR3 length: 14 residues. Trimming removed 7 bases from V and 6 bases from J, with 16 bases in between. Germline V gene data show CDR1 as MDHEN and CDR2 as SYDVKM. The CDR3 protein is CASTRRGVIQPQHF. The CDR3 coding sequence is TGTGCCAGCACCCGTCGGGGGGTAATTCAGCCCCAGCATTTT.

This clone was recorded a few times. The identical CDR3 is also encoded by other nucleotide sequences in the sample. The chain links TRBV7-3 to TRBJ2-3; D is unresolved. CDR3 length: 12 residues. Germline V gene lookup returns CDR1 SGHTA and CDR2 FQGTGA. Trimming shortened V by 5 bases and J by 2 bases, and 5 bases separated the two germline ends. CDR3 sequence reads: CASSPSTDTQYF. CDR3 DNA sequence: TGTGCCAGCAGCCCGTCCACAGATACGCAGTATTTT.

CDR3 DNA: TGTGCCAGCAGCTTGAGATTGGACACGAACTACGAGCAGTACTTC. Protein product: CASSLRLDTNYEQYF. The chain couples TRBV27 to TRBJ2-7; weak D call: TRBD1 (5 bases). Per the germline V gene, CDR1 is MNHEY and CDR2 is SMNVEV (reference sequence). This CDR3 is built from 15 residues. Deletions cut 6 bases from V and 3 bases from J, with 18 bases between.

V and J are TRBV7-2 and TRBJ1-5, with D maybe TRBD1 (6 bases). Germline V gene sequence: CDR1 SGHTA, CDR2 FQGNSA. The length of the CDR3 is 15 residues. The V and J ends lost 5 bases and 2 bases respectively, with 13 bases between them. CDR3 coding DNA: TGTGCCAGCAGCGCCCCGGGGGGCGGCAATCAGCCCCAGCATTTT. Protein: CASSAPGGGNQPQHF.

Only a few counts were recorded for this clone. The genes are TRBV7-2 and TRBJ2-2; TRBD2 aligns across 11 bases. Trimming removed 5 bases from V and 5 bases from J; junction bases left unmatched: 7. Germline V CDR1 and CDR2: SGHTA, FQGNSA. The CDR3 runs to 16 residues. CDR3 sequence (DNA): TGTGCCAGCAGCCCAACTAGCGGGAGCGATACCGGGGAGCTGTTTTTT. Translated, it gives CASSPTSGSDTGELFF.

The rearrangement joins TRBV6-5 to TRBJ2-7; TRBD1 agrees at 8 bases. Germline assignment: CDR1 MNHEY and CDR2 SVGAGI. Losses at the gene ends were 6 bases for V and 1 base for J; bases not matched to a gene: 8. The CDR3 is made up of 15 amino acids. CDR3 DNA sequence: TGTGCCAGCAGACCCTCGACAGGGGATTCCTACGAGCAGTACTTC. Protein sequence: CASRPSTGDSYEQYF.

This clone was seen only once. V gene TRBV28 combines with J gene TRBJ2-6; 8 positions match TRBD1. V dropped 4 bases and J dropped 3; count of bases not matched to a gene: 5. CDR3 length equals 16 residues. Germline CDR1 reads MDHEN; CDR2 reads SYDVKM. The CDR3 protein is CASSSQGAIGANVLTF. CDR3 coding DNA: TGTGCCAGCAGTTCCCAGGGGGCAATTGGGGCCAACGTCCTGACTTTC.